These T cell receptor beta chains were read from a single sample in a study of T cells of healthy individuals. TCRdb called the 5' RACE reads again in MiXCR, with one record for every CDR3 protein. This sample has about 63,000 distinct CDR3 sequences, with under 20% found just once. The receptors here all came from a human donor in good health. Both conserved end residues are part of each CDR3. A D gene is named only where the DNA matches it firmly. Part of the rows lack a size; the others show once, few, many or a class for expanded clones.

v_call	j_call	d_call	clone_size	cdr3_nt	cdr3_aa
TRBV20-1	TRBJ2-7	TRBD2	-	TGCAGTGGGGGACTAATCTACGAGCAGTACTTC	CSGGLIYEQYF
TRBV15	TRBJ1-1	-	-	TGTGCCACCAGCAGTACCTGGGACACTGAAGCTTTCTTT	CATSSTWDTEAFF
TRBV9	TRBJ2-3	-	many	TGTGCCAGCAGCCCCAGGGGCGCAAACTACAACCCCACAGATACGCAGTATTTT	CASSPRGANYNPTDTQYF
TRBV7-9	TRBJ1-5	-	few	TGTGCCAGCAGCTTATCTACTGGTAATCAGCCCCAGCATTTT	CASSLSTGNQPQHF
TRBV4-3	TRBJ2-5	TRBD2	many	TGCGCCAGCAGCCAAAGACTAGCGGAAGAGACCCAGTACTTC	CASSQRLAEETQYF
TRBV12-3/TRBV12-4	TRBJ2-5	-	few	TGTGCCAGCAGTTTAAGATACGAGACCCAGTACTTC	CASSLRYETQYF
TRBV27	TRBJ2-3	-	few	TGTGCCAGCAGTTTAGTGTTCCCAGATACGCAGTATTTT	CASSLVFPDTQYF
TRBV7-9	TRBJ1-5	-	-	TGTGCCAGCAGCTTAGGAGTTAGCAATCAGCCCCAGCATTTT	CASSLGVSNQPQHF
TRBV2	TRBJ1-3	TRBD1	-	TGTGCCAGCAGAGACAGGGGTGGAGGAAACACCATATATTTT	CASRDRGGGNTIYF
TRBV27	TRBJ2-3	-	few	TGTGCCAGCAGTTCCTCTCCGGATCTTACAGATACGCAGTATTTT	CASSSSPDLTDTQYF
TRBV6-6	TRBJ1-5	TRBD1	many	TGTGCCTCCAGCAACCTCCGGACAGGGGATCAGCCCCAGCATTTT	CASSNLRTGDQPQHF
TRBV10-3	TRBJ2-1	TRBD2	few	TGTGCCATCAGTGAGGTTTCGGGACTAGCAACTCGCAATGAGCAGTTCTTC	CAISEVSGLATRNEQFF
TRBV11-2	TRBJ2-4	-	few	TGTGCCAGCCGTGTTTTGGCCAAAAACATTCAGTACTTC	CASRVLAKNIQYF
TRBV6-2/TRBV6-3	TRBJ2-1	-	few	TGTGCCAGCAGTTACCGTGACCTTAAGCAGTTCTTC	CASSYRDLKQFF
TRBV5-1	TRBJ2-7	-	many	TGCGCCAGCAGCTTGGCGCAGGGAGGAATCTCCTACGAGCAGTACTTC	CASSLAQGGISYEQYF
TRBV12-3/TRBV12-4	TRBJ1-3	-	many	TGTGCCAGCATCCGTCCGGGGTCCTCTGGAAACACCATATATTTT	CASIRPGSSGNTIYF
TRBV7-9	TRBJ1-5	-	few	TGTGCCAGCAGCTCCGTCGGGGGAACGTCTGGGAATCAGCCCCAGCATTTT	CASSSVGGTSGNQPQHF
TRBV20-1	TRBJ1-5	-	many	TGCAGTGCTAGGACTCCGGGCAGCAATCAGCCCCAGCATTTT	CSARTPGSNQPQHF
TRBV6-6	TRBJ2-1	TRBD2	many	TGTGCCAGCAGTTACTCTGTAGCGGGAGGTCAAAATGAGCAGTTCTTC	CASSYSVAGGQNEQFF
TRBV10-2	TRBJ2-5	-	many	TGCGCCAGCACCGCGACAGGTTCGGAGACCCAGTACTTC	CASTATGSETQYF
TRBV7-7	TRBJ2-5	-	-	TGTGCCAGCAGCCCCAGATCCCAAGAGACCCAGTACTTC	CASSPRSQETQYF
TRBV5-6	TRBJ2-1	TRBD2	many	TGTGCCAGCAGCTTGGCTAGCGGGGGGGCTAGAAATGAGCAGTTCTTC	CASSLASGGARNEQFF
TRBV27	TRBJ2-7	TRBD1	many	TGTGCCAGCAGTACGGACAGGGGCTACGAGCAGTACTTC	CASSTDRGYEQYF
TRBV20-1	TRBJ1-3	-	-	TGCAGTGCTAGAGTCGGATCCGTCTCTGGAAACACCATATATTTT	CSARVGSVSGNTIYF
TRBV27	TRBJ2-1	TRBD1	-	TGTGCCAGCATAGGGACAGGTTATTATGAGCAGTTCTTC	CASIGTGYYEQFF
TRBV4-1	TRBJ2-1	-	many	TGCGCCAGCAGCCAAGAAGGTGAACGGTTGGATGAGCAGTTCTTC	CASSQEGERLDEQFF
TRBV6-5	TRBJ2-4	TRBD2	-	TGTGCCAGCAGTTACTCCGGGGGGGTAGCCAAAAACATTCAGTACTTC	CASSYSGGVAKNIQYF
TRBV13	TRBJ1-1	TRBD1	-	TGTGCCAGCAGCCCACGACAGGGTTGGACTGAAGCTTTCTTT	CASSPRQGWTEAFF
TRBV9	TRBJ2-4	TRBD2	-	TGTGCCAGCAGCGTTTCTACTAGCGGGGGGAAAAACATTCCGTACTTC	CASSVSTSGGKNIPYF
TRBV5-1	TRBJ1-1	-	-	TGCGCCAGCAGCTTACGACAGGCGAGTTTCACTGAAGCTTTCTTT	CASSLRQASFTEAFF
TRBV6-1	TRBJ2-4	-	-	TGTGCCAGCAGTGAAGCGCGGGGAGGTGACAAAAACATTCAGTACTTC	CASSEARGGDKNIQYF
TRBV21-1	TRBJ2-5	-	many	TGTGCCAGCAGTAAGCGTCTTCCGAGGCAAGAGACCCAGTACTTC	CASSKRLPRQETQYF
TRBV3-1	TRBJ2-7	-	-	TGTGCCAGCGGTCTACCGGAGGGAGGCGAGCAGTACTTC	CASGLPEGGEQYF
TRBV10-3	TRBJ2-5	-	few	TGTGCCATCGGAGCGGAGGGCCAAGAGACCCAGTACTTC	CAIGAEGQETQYF
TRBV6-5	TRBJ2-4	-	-	TGTGCCAGCAGTTATCGGGGTGACAAAAACATTCAGTACTTC	CASSYRGDKNIQYF
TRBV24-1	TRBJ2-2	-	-	TGTGCCACCAGTGACCAGGGACTGGACGGGGGCACCGGGGAGCTGTTTTTT	CATSDQGLDGGTGELFF
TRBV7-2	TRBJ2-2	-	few	TGTGCCAGCAGGGGGGGACTTACCAAATACTTCACCGGGGAGCTGTTTTTT	CASRGGLTKYFTGELFF
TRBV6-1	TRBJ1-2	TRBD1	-	TGTGCCAGCGCTACGGTTCGAGAGACAGGGGATATTCAGAGCTATGGCTACACCTTC	CASATVRETGDIQSYGYTF
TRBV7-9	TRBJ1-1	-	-	TGTGCCAGCAGCTTGCCCCGGGCCACCTCTTTCGGTGGAGCTTTCTTT	CASSLPRATSFGGAFF
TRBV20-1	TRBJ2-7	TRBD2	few	TGCAGTGCTCAACGACTAGCGGGACTTGTCGAGCAGTACTTC	CSAQRLAGLVEQYF
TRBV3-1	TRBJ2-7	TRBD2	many	TGTGCCAGCAGCCAAGCGGGAGGCGGTGGCGAGCAGTACTTC	CASSQAGGGGEQYF
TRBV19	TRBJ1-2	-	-	TGTGCCAGTATCGACCCGTCTGGGGGAAGGGGCTACACCTTC	CASIDPSGGRGYTF